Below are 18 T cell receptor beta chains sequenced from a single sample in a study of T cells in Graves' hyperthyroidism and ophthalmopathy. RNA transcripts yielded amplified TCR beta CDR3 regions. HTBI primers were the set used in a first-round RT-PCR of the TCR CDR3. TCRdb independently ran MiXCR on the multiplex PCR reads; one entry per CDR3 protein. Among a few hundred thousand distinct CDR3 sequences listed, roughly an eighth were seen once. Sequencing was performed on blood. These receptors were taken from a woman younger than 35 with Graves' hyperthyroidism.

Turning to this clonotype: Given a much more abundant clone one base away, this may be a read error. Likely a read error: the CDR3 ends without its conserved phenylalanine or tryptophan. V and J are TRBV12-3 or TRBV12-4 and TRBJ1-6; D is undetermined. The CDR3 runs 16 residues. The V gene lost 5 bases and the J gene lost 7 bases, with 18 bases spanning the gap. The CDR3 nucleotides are TGTGCCAGCAGTACCCTAGAACCGGGATACAATTCACCCCTCCACTCT. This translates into CASSTLEPGYNSPLHS.

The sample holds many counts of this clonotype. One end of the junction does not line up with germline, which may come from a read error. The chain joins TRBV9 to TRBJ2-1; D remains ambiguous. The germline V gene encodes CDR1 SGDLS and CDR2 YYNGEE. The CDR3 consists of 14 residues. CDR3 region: CASSVVVSSNEQFF. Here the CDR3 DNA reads TGTGCCAGCAGCGTAGTTGTTTCCTCCAATGAGCAGTTCTTC.

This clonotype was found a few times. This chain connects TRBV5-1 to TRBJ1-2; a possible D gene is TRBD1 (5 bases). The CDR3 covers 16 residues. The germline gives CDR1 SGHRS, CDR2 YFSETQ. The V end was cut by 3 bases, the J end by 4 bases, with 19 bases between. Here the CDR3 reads CASSSPPGRLGYGYTF. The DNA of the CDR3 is TGCGCCAGCAGCTCCCCACCGGGACGGCTTGGCTATGGCTACACCTTC.

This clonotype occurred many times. The DNA for the CDR3 is TGTGCCAGCATCGGAGGGTTCCGGGACAATGAGCAGTTCTTC. Protein product: CASIGGFRDNEQFF. The rearrangement uses TRBV2 and TRBJ2-1, with D possibly matching TRBD2 (6 bases). The length of the CDR3 is 14 residues. CDR1 is SNHLY and CDR2 is FYNNEI in the germline V gene. Trimming cost V 7 bases and J 5 bases, with 15 bases left between them.

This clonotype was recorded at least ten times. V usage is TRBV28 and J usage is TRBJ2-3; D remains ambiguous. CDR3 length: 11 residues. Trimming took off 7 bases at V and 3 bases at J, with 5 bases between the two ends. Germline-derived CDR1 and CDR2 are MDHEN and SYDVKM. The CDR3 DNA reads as TGTGCCAGCACCATTACAGATACGCAGTATTTT. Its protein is CASTITDTQYF. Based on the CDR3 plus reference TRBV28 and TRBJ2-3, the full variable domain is DVKVTQSSRYLVKRTGEKVFLECVQDMDHENMFWYRQDPGLGLRLIYFSYDVKMKEKGDIPEGYSVSREKKERFSLILESASTNQTSMYLCASTITDTQYFGPGTRLTVL.

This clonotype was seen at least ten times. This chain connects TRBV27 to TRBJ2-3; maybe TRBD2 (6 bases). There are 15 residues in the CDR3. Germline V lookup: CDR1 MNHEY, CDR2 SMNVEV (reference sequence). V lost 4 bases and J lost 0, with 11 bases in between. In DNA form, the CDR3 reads TGTGCCAGCAGTTCGTATGGGGGGAGCACAGATACGCAGTATTTT. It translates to CASSSYGGSTDTQYF.

The CDR3 spells CASSLVGLAGDTQYF. The CDR3 bases are TGTGCCAGCAGCTTAGTTGGGCTAGCGGGAGATACGCAGTATTTT. The rearrangement uses TRBV7-8 and TRBJ2-3; TRBD2 matches 8 bases. The CDR3 runs to 15 residues. J lost 5 bases, V lost 1 base, and 5 bases had no gene match. Germline CDR1 and CDR2: SGHVS and FQNEAQ.

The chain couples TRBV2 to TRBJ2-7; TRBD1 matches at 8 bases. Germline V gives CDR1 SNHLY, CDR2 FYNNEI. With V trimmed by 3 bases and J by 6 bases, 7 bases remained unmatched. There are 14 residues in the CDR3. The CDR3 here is CASSDSRGLSEQYF. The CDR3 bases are TGTGCCAGCAGTGATTCCAGGGGGCTCTCCGAGCAGTACTTC. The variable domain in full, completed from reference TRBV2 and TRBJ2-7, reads EPEVTQTPSHQVTQMGQEVILRCVPISNHLYFYWYRQILGQKVEFLVSFYNNEISEKSEIFDDQFSVERPDGSNFTLKIRSTKLEDSAMYFCASSDSRGLSEQYFGPGTRLTVT.

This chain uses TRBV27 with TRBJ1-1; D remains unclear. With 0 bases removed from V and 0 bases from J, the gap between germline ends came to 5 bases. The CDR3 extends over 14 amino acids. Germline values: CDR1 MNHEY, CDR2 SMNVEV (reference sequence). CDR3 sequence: CASSLSQMNTEAFF. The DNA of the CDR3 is TGTGCCAGCAGTTTATCACAGATGAACACTGAAGCTTTCTTT.

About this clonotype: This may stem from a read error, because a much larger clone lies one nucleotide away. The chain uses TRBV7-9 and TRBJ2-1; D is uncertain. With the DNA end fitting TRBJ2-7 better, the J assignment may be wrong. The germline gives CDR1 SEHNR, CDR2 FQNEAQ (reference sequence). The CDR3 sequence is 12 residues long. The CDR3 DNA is TGTGCCAGCAGCTTAACTGCCAATGAGCAGTACTTC. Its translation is CASSLTANEQYF.

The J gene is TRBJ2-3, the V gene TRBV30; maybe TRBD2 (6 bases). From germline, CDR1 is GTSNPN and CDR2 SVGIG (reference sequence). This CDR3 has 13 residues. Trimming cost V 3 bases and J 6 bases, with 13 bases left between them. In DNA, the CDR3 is TGTGCCTGGAGCGCCGGCGGAGGGGATACGCAGTATTTT. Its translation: CAWSAGGGDTQYF.

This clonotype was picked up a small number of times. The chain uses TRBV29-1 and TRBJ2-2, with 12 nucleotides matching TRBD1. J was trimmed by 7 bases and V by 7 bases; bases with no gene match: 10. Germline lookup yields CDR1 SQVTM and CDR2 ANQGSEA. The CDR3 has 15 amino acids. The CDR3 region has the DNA TGCAGCGCCATACCGGGACAGGGGGCGGTCGGGGAGCTGTTTTTT. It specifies CSAIPGQGAVGELFF.

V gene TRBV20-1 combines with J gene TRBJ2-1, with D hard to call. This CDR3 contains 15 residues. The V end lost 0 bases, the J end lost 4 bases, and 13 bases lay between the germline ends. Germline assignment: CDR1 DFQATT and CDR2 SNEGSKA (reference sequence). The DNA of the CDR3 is TGCAGTGCTAGAGATAATGGAGACCCTTACAATGAGCAGTTCTTC. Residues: CSARDNGDPYNEQFF.

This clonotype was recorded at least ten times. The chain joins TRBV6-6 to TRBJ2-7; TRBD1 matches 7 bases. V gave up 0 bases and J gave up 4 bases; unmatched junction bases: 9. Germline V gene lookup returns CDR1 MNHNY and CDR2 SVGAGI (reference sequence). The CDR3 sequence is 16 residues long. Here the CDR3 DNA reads TGTGCCAGCAGTTACTCAGTTACAACAGGGGCGTACGAGCAGTACTTC. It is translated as CASSYSVTTGAYEQYF.

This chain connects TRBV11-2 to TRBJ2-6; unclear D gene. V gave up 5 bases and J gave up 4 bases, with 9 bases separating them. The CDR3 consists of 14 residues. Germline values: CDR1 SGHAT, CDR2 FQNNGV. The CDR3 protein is CASSAITGANVLTF. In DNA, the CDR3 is TGTGCCAGCAGCGCCATCACCGGGGCCAACGTCCTGACTTTC.

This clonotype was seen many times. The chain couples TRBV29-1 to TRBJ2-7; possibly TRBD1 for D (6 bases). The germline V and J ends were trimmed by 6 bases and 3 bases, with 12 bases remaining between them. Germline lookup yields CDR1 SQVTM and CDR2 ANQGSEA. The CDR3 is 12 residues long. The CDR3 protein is CSVRTVGYEQYF. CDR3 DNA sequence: TGCAGCGTGCGGACAGTCGGCTACGAGCAGTACTTC.

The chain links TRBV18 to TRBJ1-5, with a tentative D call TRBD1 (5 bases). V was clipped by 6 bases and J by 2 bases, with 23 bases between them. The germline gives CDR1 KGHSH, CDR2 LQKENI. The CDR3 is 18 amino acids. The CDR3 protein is CASSPTGPGTGGNQPQHF. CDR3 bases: TGTGCCAGCTCTCCGACCGGGCCGGGGACGGGAGGCAATCAGCCCCAGCATTTT.

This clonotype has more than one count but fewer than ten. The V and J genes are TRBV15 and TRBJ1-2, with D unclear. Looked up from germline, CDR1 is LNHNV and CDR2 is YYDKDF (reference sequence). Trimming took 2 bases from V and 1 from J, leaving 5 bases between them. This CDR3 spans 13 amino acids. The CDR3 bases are TGTGCCACCAGCAGACCAAATAACTATGGCTACACCTTC. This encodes CATSRPNNYGYTF.